The rows below give T cell receptor beta chains drawn from one sample of a study of PD-1 blockade in classical Hodgkin lymphoma. The assay was immunoSEQ multiplex PCR, and TCRdb's table has in-frame clones only and misses some. The sample lists under 100,000 clones, about nine tenths seen once, with roughly 2.6% in the top ten. The sequencing here drew on peripheral blood mononuclear cells (PBMCs), taken before the second cycle of nivolumab. The source of these receptors is a human donor with classical Hodgkin lymphoma. Both conserved end residues are part of each CDR3. The D gene is left open where the match is weak. A clone size is listed for some rows: how often the clone was seen (once, few, many), or a class if it is expanded.

D: NA
V: TRBV6-1
J: TRBJ1-5
size: NA
DNA: TGTGCCAGCAGTGAAGCGGGGGGAAGGGATCAGCCCCAGCATTTT
CDR3: CASSEAGGRDQPQHF

D: TRBD1
V: TRBV29-1
J: TRBJ2-5
size: NA
DNA: TGCAGCGTGTTCGACACAGGGGGAGGCCCAGAGACCCAGTACTTC
CDR3: CSVFDTGGGPETQYF

D: TRBD1
V: TRBV11-2
J: TRBJ1-4
size: once
DNA: TGTGCCAGCAGCTTGGGACAGGGTGGGAATAATGAAAAACTGTTTTTT
CDR3: CASSLGQGGNNEKLFF

D: NA
V: TRBV9
J: TRBJ2-1
size: NA
DNA: TGTGCCAGCAGCGTAGACCCGGGAGACTACAATGAGCAGTTCTTC
CDR3: CASSVDPGDYNEQFF

D: NA
V: TRBV29-1
J: TRBJ2-7
size: few
DNA: TGCAGCGTTGCGAGGGGGTACGGTCCCTACGAGCAGTACTTC
CDR3: CSVARGYGPYEQYF

D: TRBD1
V: TRBV7-9
J: TRBJ1-3
size: few
DNA: TGTGCCAGCAGCTCTCAGGGGGCAGGAAACACCATATATTTT
CDR3: CASSSQGAGNTIYF

D: TRBD1
V: TRBV28
J: TRBJ2-1
size: NA
DNA: TGTGCCAGCAGTTCGCTTCCAATGACAGACAGGGACTACAATGAGCAGTTCTTC
CDR3: CASSSLPMTDRDYNEQFF

D: TRBD1
V: TRBV6-6
J: TRBJ1-4
size: NA
DNA: TGTGCCAGCAGGCGGGACAGGGTAATAGAAAAACTGTTTTTT
CDR3: CASRRDRVIEKLFF

D: NA
V: TRBV5-1
J: TRBJ2-5
size: NA
DNA: TGCGCCAGCAGGGTGAGCCAAGAGACCCAGTACTTC
CDR3: CASRVSQETQYF

D: NA
V: TRBV27
J: TRBJ2-2
size: NA
DNA: TGTGCCAGCAGACTCACCTACACCGGGGAGCTGTTTTTT
CDR3: CASRLTYTGELFF

D: NA
V: TRBV6-5
J: TRBJ2-5
size: NA
DNA: TGTGCCAGCAGTTCGGGGACAAAAAAAGAGTACTTC
CDR3: CASSSGTKKEYF

D: NA
V: TRBV18
J: TRBJ2-5
size: once
DNA: TGTGCCAGCTCACTGAGGAGAGAGACCCAGTACTTC
CDR3: CASSLRRETQYF

D: TRBD1
V: TRBV2
J: TRBJ1-5
size: NA
DNA: TGTGCCAGCATTTCGGACAGGGGAAGGGGATTGAGCAATCAGCCCCAGCATTTT
CDR3: CASISDRGRGLSNQPQHF

D: NA
V: TRBV20-1
J: TRBJ2-7
size: NA
DNA: TGCAGTGCTAGCGGGGCGGGGGAGCAGTACTTC
CDR3: CSASGAGEQYF

D: NA
V: TRBV30
J: TRBJ2-2
size: NA
DNA: TGTGCCTGGTGCGCGAACCGGGTCCTCAACACCGGGGAGCTGTTTTTT
CDR3: CAWCANRVLNTGELFF

D: NA
V: TRBV19
J: TRBJ2-1
size: NA
DNA: TGTGCCAGTAGTATCGAGGGAAATGAGCAGTTCTTC
CDR3: CASSIEGNEQFF

D: NA
V: TRBV5-1
J: TRBJ2-2
size: NA
DNA: TGCGCCAGCAGCTTGGCGACGACCGGGGAGCTGTTTTTT
CDR3: CASSLATTGELFF

D: TRBD1
V: TRBV6-1
J: TRBJ1-5
size: NA
DNA: TGTGCCAGCAGCGTTAGGACAGGCGACTATCAGCCCCAGCATTTT
CDR3: CASSVRTGDYQPQHF

D: TRBD2
V: TRBV6-5
J: TRBJ2-3
size: NA
DNA: TGTGCCAGCAGTTACTCGGGGGGGGAAGTCCAGTATTTT
CDR3: CASSYSGGEVQYF

D: NA
V: TRBV5-1
J: TRBJ2-7
size: NA
DNA: TGCGCCAGCAGCTTCTCCGACTACGAGCAGTACTTC
CDR3: CASSFSDYEQYF

D: TRBD1
V: TRBV7-2
J: TRBJ2-1
size: NA
DNA: TGTGCCAGCAGCGCACAGGGGATCCATGAGCAGTTCTTC
CDR3: CASSAQGIHEQFF

D: TRBD2
V: TRBV4-1
J: TRBJ2-1
size: NA
DNA: TGCGCCAGCAGCCGTTTAGCGGGAGGCGGAAGATACAATGAGCAGTTCTTC
CDR3: CASSRLAGGGRYNEQFF

D: TRBD2
V: TRBV5-6
J: TRBJ2-7
size: NA
DNA: TGTGCCAGCAGCCCGGGGGGAGTGGCCTACGAGCAGTACTTC
CDR3: CASSPGGVAYEQYF

D: NA
V: TRBV9
J: TRBJ2-1
size: NA
DNA: TGTGCCAGCAGCGTAGCATGGACCGATGAGCAGTTCTTC
CDR3: CASSVAWTDEQFF

D: NA
V: TRBV5-4
J: TRBJ2-1
size: NA
DNA: TGTGCCAGCAGCGTCGGGAGTCAACCCTACAATGAGCAGTTCTTC
CDR3: CASSVGSQPYNEQFF

D: TRBD1
V: TRBV5-1
J: TRBJ2-7
size: NA
DNA: TGCGCCAGCAGCGTGGACAGGGGGCCCTACGAGCAGTACTTC
CDR3: CASSVDRGPYEQYF

D: NA
V: TRBV11-2
J: TRBJ1-5
size: once
DNA: TGTGCCAGCAGCGCGACAGGTTCGCGGCAGCCCCAGCATTTT
CDR3: CASSATGSRQPQHF

D: NA
V: TRBV30
J: TRBJ2-5
size: NA
DNA: TGTGCCTGGAGTGTTGATGGGGGGGAGACCCAGTACTTC
CDR3: CAWSVDGGETQYF

D: NA
V: TRBV7-9
J: TRBJ1-2
size: NA
DNA: TGTGCCAGCAGCTTAGTACCAGGGCGGGTCTATGGCTACACCTTC
CDR3: CASSLVPGRVYGYTF

D: TRBD2
V: TRBV27
J: TRBJ2-1
size: NA
DNA: TGTGCCAGCAGTTTATCGCCGGGACTATCTAATGAGCAGTTCTTC
CDR3: CASSLSPGLSNEQFF

D: TRBD2
V: TRBV27
J: TRBJ2-1
size: NA
DNA: TGTGCCAGCAGTGCGAGAGCTAGCGGGGGACGCGAGCAGTTCTTC
CDR3: CASSARASGGREQFF

D: NA
V: TRBV4-2
J: TRBJ2-5
size: NA
DNA: TGTGCCAGCAGCCAAGTGAGGGAGACCCAGTACTTC
CDR3: CASSQVRETQYF

D: NA
V: TRBV6-5
J: TRBJ2-7
size: NA
DNA: TGTGCCAGCAGTTACTCGCGGGATGGGGCCTACGAGCAGTACTTC
CDR3: CASSYSRDGAYEQYF

D: NA
V: TRBV18
J: TRBJ2-3
size: few
DNA: TGTGCCAGCTCACCAGGATGGCGGGGCTCCACAGATACGCAGTATTTT
CDR3: CASSPGWRGSTDTQYF

D: TRBD1
V: TRBV19
J: TRBJ1-2
size: NA
DNA: TGTGCCAGTAGTCTCCAGGGGGCGCAGGGTGGCTACACCTTC
CDR3: CASSLQGAQGGYTF

D: NA
V: TRBV28
J: TRBJ1-2
size: NA
DNA: TGTGCCAGCAGTTTACCAGGGGCGGCTAACTATGGCTACACCTTC
CDR3: CASSLPGAANYGYTF

D: NA
V: TRBV28
J: TRBJ1-2
size: NA
DNA: TGTGCCAGCAGCTACCGGGCTATAGCTAACTATGGCTACACCTTC
CDR3: CASSYRAIANYGYTF

D: TRBD2
V: TRBV2
J: TRBJ2-1
size: few
DNA: TGTGCCAGCAGTGCGGGAGGCTCGGGGGGTGAGCAGTTCTTC
CDR3: CASSAGGSGGEQFF

D: NA
V: TRBV29-1
J: TRBJ1-2
size: few
DNA: TGCAGCGTTGAAGAGGGGGTTTCTGGCTACACCTTC
CDR3: CSVEEGVSGYTF

D: TRBD1
V: TRBV2
J: TRBJ1-2
size: few
DNA: TGTGCCAGCAGAAGGACAGGGGGTGGCTACACCTTC
CDR3: CASRRTGGGYTF

D: NA
V: TRBV19
J: TRBJ2-6
size: NA
DNA: TGTGCCAGTAGCCCCCAGAGCTCTGGGGCCAACGTCCTGACTTTC
CDR3: CASSPQSSGANVLTF

D: NA
V: TRBV5-4
J: TRBJ2-7
size: NA
DNA: TGTGCCAGCTACCAAGGCGGACGGTCAACCTACGAGCAGTACTTC
CDR3: CASYQGGRSTYEQYF

D: TRBD1
V: TRBV13
J: TRBJ2-7
size: NA
DNA: TGTGCCAGCAGCTCGGACAGGAGCTACGAGCAGTACTTC
CDR3: CASSSDRSYEQYF

D: NA
V: TRBV5-1
J: TRBJ2-7
size: NA
DNA: TGCGCCAGCAGCTTGGTTGGCGTCTACGAGCAGTACTTC
CDR3: CASSLVGVYEQYF

D: NA
V: TRBV4-1
J: TRBJ2-7
size: NA
DNA: TGCGCCAGCAGCCACCCCGGGACAAAAGGTTTTTCAAGCTCCTACGAGCAGTACTTC
CDR3: CASSHPGTKGFSSSYEQYF

D: NA
V: TRBV5-6
J: TRBJ2-3
size: NA
DNA: TGTGCCAGCAGCTTGGGTTCTGATACGCAGTATTTT
CDR3: CASSLGSDTQYF

D: NA
V: TRBV28
J: TRBJ1-1
size: NA
DNA: TGTGCCAGCACCCGAACGGGGCCCAGGACTGAAGCTTTCTTT
CDR3: CASTRTGPRTEAFF

D: NA
V: TRBV4-1
J: TRBJ1-1
size: NA
DNA: TGCGCCAGCCGAGGGTGGTTGAACACTGAAGCTTTCTTT
CDR3: CASRGWLNTEAFF

D: TRBD2
V: TRBV7-2
J: TRBJ2-5
size: NA
DNA: TGTGCCAGCAGCTTCGTCATTAGCGGGAGGAAGACCCAGTACTTC
CDR3: CASSFVISGRKTQYF

D: NA
V: TRBV9
J: TRBJ2-7
size: NA
DNA: TGTGCCAGCAGCGTATCGACAGGTTCCTACGAGCAGTACTTC
CDR3: CASSVSTGSYEQYF

D: TRBD1
V: TRBV6-1
J: TRBJ2-7
size: NA
DNA: TGTGCCAGCAGTGAGGGCGGACAGGGGTCGGGCGAGCAGTACTTC
CDR3: CASSEGGQGSGEQYF

D: NA
V: TRBV28
J: TRBJ1-4
size: NA
DNA: TGTGCCAGCAGTTTAGCAGGGCTCGGAGGAGAAAAACTGTTTTTT
CDR3: CASSLAGLGGEKLFF

D: NA
V: TRBV10-3
J: TRBJ2-3
size: NA
DNA: TGTGCCATCAGTGAGTTTTCAAGCACAGATACGCAGTATTTT
CDR3: CAISEFSSTDTQYF